These 20 T cell receptor beta chains were all obtained from the same sample, sequenced in a study of blood T cells in healthy people across ages. A sample-barcoded 5' primer and a J-beta primer mix were used in a second PCR of roughly 7 to 11 cycles. TCRdb fed the 5' RACE reads into MiXCR, producing one record per CDR3 protein. Of some 780,000 distinct CDR3 sequences in the sample, roughly 56% were seen once. What was sequenced was blood. These receptors were collected from a middle-aged man in good health.

This clonotype was seen a handful of times. This chain connects TRBV12-3 or TRBV12-4 to TRBJ2-3; D gene ambiguous. V was trimmed by 6 bases and J by 10 bases, leaving 20 bases between them. The length of the CDR3 is 14 residues. The CDR3 region is CASSPQTRPGSQYF. CDR3 DNA sequence: TGTGCCAGCAGCCCGCAGACCAGGCCGGGCTCGCAGTATTTT.

This clonotype came up many times. The chain is built from TRBV10-3 and TRBJ2-3, with 11 positions matching TRBD2. Per germline, CDR1 ENHRY and CDR2 SYGVKD. The CDR3 has 14 residues. Unmatched junction bases numbered 1, after V lost 6 bases and J lost 2 bases. The CDR3 loop is CAIRGLAATDTQYF. The DNA for the CDR3 is TGTGCCATCAGGGGACTAGCGGCCACAGATACGCAGTATTTT.

CDR3 coding DNA: TGTGCCAGCAGCTTAGCAGTCTTATCGTACGAGCAGTACTTC. This codes for CASSLAVLSYEQYF. This chain links TRBV7-2 with TRBJ2-7; D remains unclear. This CDR3 has 14 residues. V dropped 0 bases and J dropped 4 bases, with 10 bases sitting between them. Germline CDR1 and CDR2: SGHTA and FQGNSA.

The CDR3 region is CASSSTPGTSGRGTKNIQYF. The CDR3 coding sequence is TGTGCCAGCAGTTCCACACCCGGGACTAGCGGGAGGGGAACCAAAAACATTCAGTACTTC. This chain connects TRBV6-2 or TRBV6-3 to TRBJ2-4; the match to TRBD2 covers 16 bases. V lost 4 bases and J lost 2; bases outside the gene matches: 11. This CDR3 spans 20 amino acids. Germline values: CDR1 MNHEY, CDR2 SVGEGT.

This chain joins TRBV7-2 and TRBJ2-1; 8 bases fit TRBD2. The CDR3 sequence is 16 residues long. J lost 7 bases, V lost 2 bases, and 10 bases had no gene match. Looked up from germline, CDR1 is SGHTA and CDR2 is FQGNSA. The CDR3 DNA reads as TGTGCCAGCAGCTTACTCCCAGGTAGCGGGGCTAATGAGCAGTTCTTC. Translation gives CASSLLPGSGANEQFF.

The chain recombines TRBV29-1 with TRBJ1-5; D not certain. Trimming pared 4 bases from V and 3 bases from J, leaving 7 bases between. The germline gives CDR1 SQVTM, CDR2 ANQGSEA. There are 12 residues in the CDR3. The CDR3 here is CSVGMDNQPQHF. DNA of the CDR3: TGCAGCGTTGGTATGGACAATCAGCCCCAGCATTTT.

On this clonotype itself: One junction end does not reproduce the germline sequence, and a read error may be involved. V usage is TRBV29-1 and J usage is TRBJ2-7, with no clear D. The V gene's germline CDR1 is SQVTM and CDR2 ANQGSEA. The CDR3 is 13 amino acids. The CDR3: CSVEDSSSDEQYF. The CDR3 nucleotides are TGCAGCGTCGAAGATAGTTCCTCCGACGAGCAGTACTTC.

CDR3 in amino acids: CASSLTGSEQYF. In DNA, the CDR3 is TGTGCCAGCAGCTTAACGGGGAGCGAGCAGTACTTC. The chain has TRBV7-3 and TRBJ2-7; possibly TRBD2 for D (5 bases). This CDR3 has 12 amino acids. V shed 0 bases and J shed 6 bases, with 6 bases lying between them. The germline gives CDR1 SGHTA, CDR2 FQGTGA.

This chain links TRBV19 with TRBJ1-1; D is unresolved. V was cut by 1 base and J by 1 base, with 4 bases left in between. CDR1 is LNHDA and CDR2 is SQIVND in the germline V gene (reference sequence). The CDR3 runs 13 residues. DNA of the CDR3: TGTGCCAGTAGTATAGGCCCGAACACTGAAGCTTTCTTT. Amino acid sequence: CASSIGPNTEAFF. Full variable domain (missing parts from reference TRBV19 and TRBJ1-1): DGGITQSPKYLFRKEGQNVTLSCEQNLNHDAMYWYRQDPGQGLRLIYYSQIVNDFQKGDIAEGYSVSREKKESFPLTVTSAQKNPTAFYLCASSIGPNTEAFFGQGTRLTVV.

V and J are TRBV28 and TRBJ1-5; TRBD1 might be the D (6 bases). This CDR3 comprises 15 residues. CDR1 and CDR2 (germline): MDHEN, SYDVKM. V was trimmed by 6 bases and J by 9 bases, leaving 21 bases between them. The chain's CDR3 is CASSSGQGFLPPQHF. CDR3 DNA sequence: TGTGCCAGCAGCTCGGGGCAGGGGTTCTTACCGCCCCAGCATTTT.

The rearrangement uses TRBV11-1 and TRBJ2-4; D possibly corresponds to TRBD1 (6 bases). This CDR3 contains 16 residues. Trimming took off 1 base at V and 0 bases at J, with 10 bases between the two ends. Germline loops: CDR1 SGHAT, CDR2 FQDESV (reference sequence). The CDR3 nucleotides are TGTGCCAGCAGCTTAGGGACAGCTCTAGCCAAAAACATTCAGTACTTC. Translated, it gives CASSLGTALAKNIQYF.

This chain links TRBV27 with TRBJ1-2; D gene ambiguous. This CDR3 spans 14 amino acids. The V gene lost 7 bases and the J gene lost 4 bases, with 16 bases spanning the gap. CDR1 is MNHEY and CDR2 is SMNVEV in the germline V gene (reference sequence). Written as DNA, the CDR3 is TGTGCCAGCACCTCGAATGCAGGCCTCTATGGCTACACCTTC. This sequence encodes CASTSNAGLYGYTF.

This chain connects TRBV11-2 to TRBJ2-1; TRBD2 agrees at 9 bases. V lost 0 bases and J lost 6; bases outside the gene matches: 6. The CDR3 extends over 16 amino acids. The germline gives CDR1 SGHAT, CDR2 FQNNGV. Written as DNA, the CDR3 is TGTGCCAGCAGCTTAGATCTGGCGGGGGGGCGCAATGAGCAGTTCTTC. Its protein product is CASSLDLAGGRNEQFF.

This chain uses TRBV20-1 with TRBJ1-5; possibly TRBD1 for D (5 bases). The V gene lost 5 bases and the J gene lost 7 bases, with 9 bases spanning the gap. Germline V CDR1 and CDR2: DFQATT, SNEGSKA (reference sequence). The CDR3 consists of 11 residues. CDR3 coding DNA: TGCAGTGCTCGGGGGGTCCAGCCCCAGCATTTT. Translated: CSARGVQPQHF.

The rearrangement joins TRBV9 to TRBJ2-1, with 7 bases lining up with TRBD1. The germline CDR1 and CDR2 sequences are SGDLS and YYNGEE. The CDR3 consists of 14 residues. The V segment lost 1 base and the J segment 9 bases; nucleotides outside the gene matches: 7. The CDR3 bases are TGTGCCAGCAGCGTAACTGGGACAGAGCTTGAGCAGTTCTTC. Protein: CASSVTGTELEQFF.

The chain has TRBV12-3 or TRBV12-4 and TRBJ2-7, with TRBD2 as a possible D gene (7 bases). The end of the DNA is better explained by TRBJ2-5, so the J call may be wrong. There are 16 residues in the CDR3. Here the CDR3 reads CASKVGGGGLVETQYF. CDR3 DNA: TGTGCCAGCAAAGTGGGAGGGGGAGGCCTGGTAGAGACCCAGTACTTC.

This chain connects TRBV11-2 to TRBJ2-1; weak D call: TRBD2 (6 bases). This CDR3 is built from 13 residues. V lost 5 bases, J lost 12 bases, and 17 bases lay in between. The germline V gene encodes CDR1 SGHAT and CDR2 FQNNGV. The CDR3 nucleotides read TGTGCCAGCAGCATCGGGAGTAAAGATGGGCAGTTCTTC. It encodes CASSIGSKDGQFF.

The V call is TRBV20-1, the J call TRBJ1-1; no definite D call. Germline V lookup: CDR1 DFQATT, CDR2 SNEGSKA (reference sequence). Trimming pared 3 bases from V and 6 bases from J, leaving 11 bases between. The CDR3 has 12 amino acids. CDR3 coding DNA: TGCAGTGCTAGGGCTTCTCTTTCTGAAGCTTTCTTT. It translates to CSARASLSEAFF.

The chain is built from TRBV27 and TRBJ2-7, with TRBD2 matching 10 bases. Germline V gene sequence: CDR1 MNHEY, CDR2 SMNVEV (reference sequence). V dropped 5 bases and J dropped 2; count of bases not matched to a gene: 12. This CDR3 contains 17 residues. Here the CDR3 DNA reads TGTGCCAGCAGTCCCGCCCTTAGCGGGAGGCTTACCTACGAGCAGTACTTC. Its translation is CASSPALSGRLTYEQYF.

This clonotype was counted between two and nine times. The chain's CDR3 is CSVESVDSSYNEQFF. Written as DNA, the CDR3 is TGCAGCGTTGAATCTGTGGATAGCTCCTACAATGAGCAGTTCTTC. This chain links TRBV29-1 with TRBJ2-1; D call uncertain. There are 15 residues in the CDR3. Deletions cut 2 bases from V and 0 bases from J, with 11 bases between. CDR1 is SQVTM and CDR2 is ANQGSEA in the germline V gene.